This TCR beta chain was found in a study of CD8 T cells in Susac syndrome. Germline V CDR1 and CDR2: MNHEY, SMNVEV (reference sequence). Between the trimmed V and J ends, which lost 4 bases and 3 bases, there was a span of 19 bases. There are 16 residues in the CDR3. RNA was extracted with the RNeasy kit, and a quantity of roughly 0.45 to 1 ug was reverse transcribed using random hexamers. Amplification of TCR beta CDR3 by immunoSEQ multiplex PCR spanned 54 Vbeta and 13 Jbeta. TCRdb itself ran the immunoSEQ multiplex PCR reads through MiXCR, one entry per CDR3 protein. The sample gives tens of thousands of distinct CDR3 sequences, around 90% of which show up once; 0.5% to 0.65% is in the top ten.

V and J are TRBV27 and TRBJ2-7; unclear D gene. The specimen sequenced was CD8+ T cells from PBMCs. The source is a human donor with multiple sclerosis. This chain's CDR3 is CASSSRPSMFYYEQYF. Here the CDR3 DNA reads TGTGCCAGCAGTTCTCGACCGAGTATGTTCTACTACGAGCAGTACTTC.